Below are 2 T cell receptor beta chains sequenced from a single sample in a study of shared clonotypes between healthy human individuals. Repertoires were generated with immunoSEQ multiplex PCR, while TCRdb's copy carries only in-frame clones and drops some. Here the sample spans approximately 340,000 clones, less than 85% being singletons. Sequencing input: memory CD4+ T cells sorted from blood. Subset denoted: CD45RA-negative fraction. These receptors all stem from a man aged 25-45 years in good health.

The V gene is TRBV2, the J gene TRBJ2-1; TRBD2 matches 7 bases. Germline CDR1 reads SNHLY; CDR2 reads FYNNEI. Unmatched junction bases numbered 10, after V lost 6 bases and J lost 5 bases. CDR3 length: 15 amino acids. This chain's CDR3 is CASRTGTMGHNEQFF. CDR3 DNA sequence: TGTGCCAGCAGAACCGGGACTATGGGTCACAATGAGCAGTTCTTC.

This clone occurred a few times. The genes are TRBV6-1 and TRBJ2-7; D is ambiguous. Trimming pared 6 bases from V and 3 bases from J, leaving 15 bases between. Germline V gene data show CDR1 as MNHNS and CDR2 as SASEGT. The CDR3 runs to 14 residues. DNA for the CDR3: TGTGCCAGCAGGGGTGGAACAGACTTCTACGAGCAGTACTTC. Its protein is CASRGGTDFYEQYF.